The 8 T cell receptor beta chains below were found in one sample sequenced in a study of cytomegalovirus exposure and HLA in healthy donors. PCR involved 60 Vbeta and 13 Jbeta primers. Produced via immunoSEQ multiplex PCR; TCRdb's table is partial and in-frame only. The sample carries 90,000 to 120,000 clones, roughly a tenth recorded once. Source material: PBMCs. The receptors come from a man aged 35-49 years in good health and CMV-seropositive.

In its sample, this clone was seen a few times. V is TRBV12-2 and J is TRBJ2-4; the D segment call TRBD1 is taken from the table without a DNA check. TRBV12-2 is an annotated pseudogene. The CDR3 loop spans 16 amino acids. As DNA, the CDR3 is TGTGCAAGTCGCTTTCAATACACGGGACAGCCCCCAGTTCAGTACTTC. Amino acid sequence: CASRFQYTGQPPVQYF.

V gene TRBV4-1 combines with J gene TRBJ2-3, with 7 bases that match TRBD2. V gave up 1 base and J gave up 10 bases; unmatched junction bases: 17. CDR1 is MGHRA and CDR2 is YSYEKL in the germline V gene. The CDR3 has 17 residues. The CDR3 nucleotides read TGCGCCAGCAGCCAAGCTATTGTGCGGGAGTTATTAAGGGCGCAGTATTTT. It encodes CASSQAIVRELLRAQYF.

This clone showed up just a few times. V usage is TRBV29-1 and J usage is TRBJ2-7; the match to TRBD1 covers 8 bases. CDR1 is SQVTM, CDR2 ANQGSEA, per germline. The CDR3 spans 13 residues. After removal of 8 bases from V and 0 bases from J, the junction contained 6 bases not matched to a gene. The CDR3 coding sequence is TGCAGCATTCGGACAGGGTTCTCCTACGAGCAGTACTTC. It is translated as CSIRTGFSYEQYF.

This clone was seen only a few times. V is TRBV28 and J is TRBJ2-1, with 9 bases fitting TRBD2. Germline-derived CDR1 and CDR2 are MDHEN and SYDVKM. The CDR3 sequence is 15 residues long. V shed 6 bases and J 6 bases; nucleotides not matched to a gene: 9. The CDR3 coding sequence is TGTGCCAGCAGCCGTCTGCGGGAGGGCCTCAATGAGCAGTTCTTC. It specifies CASSRLREGLNEQFF.

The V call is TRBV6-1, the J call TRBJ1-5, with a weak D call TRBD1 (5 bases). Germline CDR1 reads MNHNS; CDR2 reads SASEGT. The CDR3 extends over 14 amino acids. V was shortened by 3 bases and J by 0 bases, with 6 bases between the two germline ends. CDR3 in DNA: TGTGCCAGCAGTGAGACAGATAGCAATCAGCCCCAGCATTTT. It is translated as CASSETDSNQPQHF.

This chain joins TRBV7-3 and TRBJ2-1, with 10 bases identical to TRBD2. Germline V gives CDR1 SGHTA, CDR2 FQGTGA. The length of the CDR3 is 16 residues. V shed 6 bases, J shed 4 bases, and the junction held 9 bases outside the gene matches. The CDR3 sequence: CASSRQGTSAYNEQFF. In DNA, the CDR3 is TGTGCCAGCAGTAGACAGGGGACTAGCGCTTACAATGAGCAGTTCTTC.

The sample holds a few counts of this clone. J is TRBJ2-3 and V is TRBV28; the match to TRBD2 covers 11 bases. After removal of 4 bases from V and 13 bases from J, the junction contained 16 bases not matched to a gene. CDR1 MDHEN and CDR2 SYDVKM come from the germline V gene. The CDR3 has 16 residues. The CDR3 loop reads CASSSLGTSGSGGEYF. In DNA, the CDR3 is TGTGCCAGCAGTTCCCTCGGGACTAGCGGCTCGGGGGGAGAGTATTTT.

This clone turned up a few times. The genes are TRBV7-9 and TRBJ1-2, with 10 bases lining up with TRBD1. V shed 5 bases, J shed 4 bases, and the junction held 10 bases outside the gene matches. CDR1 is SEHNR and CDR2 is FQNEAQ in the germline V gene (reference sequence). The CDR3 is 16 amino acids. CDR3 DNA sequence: TGTGCCAGCAGCCCTTTCGACAGGGGGCCCCTCTATGGCTACACCTTC. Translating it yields CASSPFDRGPLYGYTF.